The 10 T cell receptor beta chains reported below all come from one sample, sequenced in a study of T cell repertoires in cytomegalovirus infection. Each CDR3 protein gets one entry after TCRdb re-called the reads with MiXCR. The data show approximately 600,000 distinct CDR3 sequences, 35% to 50% seen once. Antigens for these TCRs are unknown. Sample: cultured PBMCs, taken from culture after CMV antigen stimulation. The receptors were gathered from a human donor in good health (CMV status not recorded). Some clones in this sample may be carry-over from other donors' samples.

This clonotype was recorded many times. The V and J genes are TRBV7-2 and TRBJ2-7; 7 nucleotides align to TRBD2. Germline-derived CDR1 and CDR2 are SGHTA and FQGNSA. The CDR3 length is 14 residues. Trimming removed 5 bases from V and 5 bases from J; junction bases left unmatched: 9. The CDR3 DNA follows: TGTGCCAGCAGCCCCCGGGGGGATGGAGACGAGCAGTACTTC. Protein: CASSPRGDGDEQYF.

This clonotype was counted a few times. The chain employs TRBV12-3 or TRBV12-4 and TRBJ2-3; 7 nucleotides line up with TRBD2. The CDR3 consists of 12 residues. V dropped 4 bases and J dropped 6; count of bases not matched to a gene: 1. CDR3 sequence: CASSYGGDTQYF. The CDR3 DNA follows: TGTGCCAGCAGTTACGGGGGGGATACGCAGTATTTT.

This clonotype has a single count. The V call is TRBV5-5, the J call TRBJ2-3; TRBD1 matches at 11 bases. Trimming took 1 base from V and 8 from J; bases not matched to a gene: 6. CDR3 length: 15 amino acids. The germline gives CDR1 SGHKS, CDR2 YYEKEE (reference sequence). Here the CDR3 DNA reads TGTGCCAGCAGCTTGAGGACAGGGGGCACGGTTACGCAGTATTTT. This codes for CASSLRTGGTVTQYF.

The chain employs TRBV7-2 and TRBJ2-3, with 7 bases matching TRBD2. The V and J ends lost 5 bases and 0 bases, in that order; junction bases with no gene match: 2. Germline V CDR1 and CDR2: SGHTA, FQGNSA. The CDR3 is 14 residues long. Written as DNA, the CDR3 is TGTGCCAGCAGCAGGGACTACAGCACAGATACGCAGTATTTT. Translating it yields CASSRDYSTDTQYF.

V and J are TRBV12-3 or TRBV12-4 and TRBJ1-5; no firm D call. The V end was cut by 1 base, the J end by 2 bases, with 12 bases between. CDR3 length: 16 residues. CDR3 amino acids: CASSLDPGWGNQPQHF. DNA of the CDR3: TGTGCCAGCAGTTTAGATCCGGGTTGGGGCAATCAGCCCCAGCATTTT.

The sample holds many counts of this clonotype. The J gene is TRBJ2-3, the V gene TRBV7-6; TRBD2 aligns across 10 bases. CDR3 length equals 17 residues. Germline-derived CDR1 and CDR2 are SGHVS and FNYEAQ. V shed 4 bases and J 0 bases; nucleotides not matched to a gene: 7. Here the CDR3 DNA reads TGTGCCAGCAGCTCCCAAGCTAGCGGGGGTAGCACAGATACGCAGTATTTT. It yields the protein CASSSQASGGSTDTQYF.

This clonotype was recorded many times. This rearrangement joins TRBV7-2 to TRBJ1-4, with D perhaps TRBD1 (5 bases). This CDR3 region has 14 residues. V lost 3 bases to trimming and J lost 1 base, with 6 bases between them. Germline V CDR1 and CDR2: SGHTA, FQGNSA. The CDR3 region has the DNA TGTGCCAGCAGCTTGGGGGGAACTAATGAAAAACTGTTTTTT. Residues: CASSLGGTNEKLFF. Filled out from reference TRBV7-2 and TRBJ1-4, the complete variable domain reads GAGVSQSPSNKVTEKGKDVELRCDPISGHTALYWYRQSLGQGLEFLIYFQGNSAPDKSGLPSDRFSAERTGGSVSTLTIQRTQQEDSAVYLCASSLGGTNEKLFFGSGTQLSVL.

The V gene is TRBV7-9, the J gene TRBJ1-2; D is possibly TRBD1 (5 bases). CDR3 length: 14 amino acids. Germline V gene sequence: CDR1 SEHNR, CDR2 FQNEAQ (reference sequence). V lost 5 bases to trimming and J lost 4 bases, with 14 bases between them. DNA of the CDR3: TGTGCCAGCAGCCTAAAACAGGAGCTCTATGGCTACACCTTC. It specifies CASSLKQELYGYTF.

The genes are TRBV14 and TRBJ2-1; the D is unclear. The V and J ends lost 4 bases and 7 bases respectively, with 8 bases between them. Germline V gene lookup returns CDR1 SGHDN and CDR2 FVKESK. The CDR3 has 12 residues. The CDR3 DNA reads TGTGCCAGCAGCCGCACAAGAAATGAGCAGTTCTTC. Translation: CASSRTRNEQFF.

V and J are TRBV6-1 and TRBJ2-1; no reliable D call. The CDR3 has 17 residues. Trimming took off 5 bases at V and 10 bases at J, with 27 bases between the two ends. Looked up from germline, CDR1 is MNHNS and CDR2 is SASEGT. CDR3 bases: TGTGCCAGCAGTTACCCCCCCGGCCGCATCGGCGGTGAGGAGCAGTTCTTC. Its protein is CASSYPPGRIGGEEQFF.